This TCR beta chain was obtained from a study of CD8+CD57+ T cells in acquired aplastic anemia (dated by TCRdb to the late 2010s). About the investigation overall: Extracted DNA from sorted CD4+ and CD8+ cells averaged approximately 3 ug, ranging from about 0.18 to 27.4 ug. Mean read counts for healthy donor samples were roughly 10 million for CD4+ cells and some 11 million for CD8+ cells. On the study overall, not on this receptor specifically: Around 27 CD8+ CDR3 sequences were shared between patients and controls but appeared highly expressed in patients and within their immunodominant clones. No significant difference in CD8+ Simpson's diversity was found between patients and healthy controls (P=0.060).

In this study, sorted CD4+ and CD8+ T cells from the blood of healthy subjects and of severe aplastic anemia patients had their TCR repertoires deep-sequenced. Ficoll-Paque density gradient centrifugation was used to isolate peripheral blood mononuclear cells. Before DNA extraction, CD4+ and CD8+ T cells were sorted with FACS or magnetic beads. Genomic DNA served as template for TCR beta VDJ combination and CDR3 sequence profiling. An Illumina HiSeq 2000 was used for TCR repertoire sequencing. From the authors' description of their analysis: TRBV/TRBJ rearrangement plots, CDR3 size and DJ length profiles, and Simpson's diversity index were used to evaluate the repertoires. Whichever DNA sequence was most abundant in the deep sequencing data was defined as the immunodominant clone. CDR3 amino acid sequences were checked for sharing across subjects and were also compared against the VDJdb database and published repertoires. TCRdb redid the processing of the public reads, applying fastp at Q25 and MiXCR, and retained in-frame beta chains. One record per CDR3 amino acid sequence lists the most common genes and DNA. These V and J calls are TCRdb output, not the study's own analysis. Here the sample has 400,000 to 450,000 distinct CDR3 sequences; roughly 64% occur a single time. The ten largest clones capture 4% of the sample.

As to this clonotype: Its cognate antigen has yet to be identified. No base quality values were provided; no much bigger clone lies one nucleotide off.

There are 14 amino acids in the CDR3, from cysteine to phenylalanine inclusive. Only CDR3 DNA is held: 42 bases, read in frame from base 1. The germline V gene (reference sequence) yields LGHDT for CDR1 and YNNKEL for CDR2. For this chain, trimming is 11 bases at the V end and 7 bases at the J end, and the number of junction bases without a gene match is 16. The rearrangement joined TRBV3-1 to TRBJ2-7, with TRBD2 identical over 8 junction bases. Sample: sorted CD4+, CD8+, or CD8+CD57+ T cells (not recorded which) from PBMCs. The receptor comes from a human donor in good health, serving as a control. The base sequence is TGTGCCGGCACTCTAGGAGTAGCGGGGTTTGAGCAGTACTTC. It encodes CAGTLGVAGFEQYF.